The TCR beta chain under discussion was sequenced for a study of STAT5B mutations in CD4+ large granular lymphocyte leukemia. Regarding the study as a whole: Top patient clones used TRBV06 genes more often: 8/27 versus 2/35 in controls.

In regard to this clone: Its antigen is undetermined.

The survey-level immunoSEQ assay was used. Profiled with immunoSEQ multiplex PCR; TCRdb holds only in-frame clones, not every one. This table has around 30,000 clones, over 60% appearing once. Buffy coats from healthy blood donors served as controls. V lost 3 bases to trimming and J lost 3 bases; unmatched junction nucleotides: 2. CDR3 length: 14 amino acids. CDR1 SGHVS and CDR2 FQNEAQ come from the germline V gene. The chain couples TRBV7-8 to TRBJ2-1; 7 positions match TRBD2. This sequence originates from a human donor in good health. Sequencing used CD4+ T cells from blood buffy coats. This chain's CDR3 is CASSFRDYYNEQFF. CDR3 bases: TGTGCCAGCAGCTTCCGGGACTACTACAATGAGCAGTTCTTC.